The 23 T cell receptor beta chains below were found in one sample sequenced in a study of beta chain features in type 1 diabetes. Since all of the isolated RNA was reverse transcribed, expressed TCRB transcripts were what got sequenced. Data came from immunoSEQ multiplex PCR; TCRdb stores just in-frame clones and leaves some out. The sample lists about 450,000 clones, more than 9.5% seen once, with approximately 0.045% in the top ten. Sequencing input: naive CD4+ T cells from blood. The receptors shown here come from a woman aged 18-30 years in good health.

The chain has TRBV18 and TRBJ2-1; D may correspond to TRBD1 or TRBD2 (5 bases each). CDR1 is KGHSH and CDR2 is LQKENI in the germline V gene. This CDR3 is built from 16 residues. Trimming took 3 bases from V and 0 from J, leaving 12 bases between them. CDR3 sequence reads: CASSPLGTGSYNEQFF. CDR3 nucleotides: TGTGCCAGCTCACCCTTAGGGACGGGCTCCTACAATGAGCAGTTCTTC.

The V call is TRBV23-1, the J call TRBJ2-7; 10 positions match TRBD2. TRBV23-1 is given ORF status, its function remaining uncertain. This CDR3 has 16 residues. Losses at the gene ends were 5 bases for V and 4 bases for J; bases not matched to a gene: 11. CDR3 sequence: CASSKIAGGIRYEQYF. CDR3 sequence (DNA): TGCGCCAGCAGTAAAATAGCGGGAGGAATACGGTACGAGCAGTACTTC.

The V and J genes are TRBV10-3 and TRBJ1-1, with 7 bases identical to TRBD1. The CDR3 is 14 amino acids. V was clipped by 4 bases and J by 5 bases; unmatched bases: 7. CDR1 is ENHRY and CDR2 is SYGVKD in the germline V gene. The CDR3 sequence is CAISVTGAGTEAFF. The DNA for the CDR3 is TGTGCCATCAGTGTCACAGGGGCCGGGACTGAAGCTTTCTTT.

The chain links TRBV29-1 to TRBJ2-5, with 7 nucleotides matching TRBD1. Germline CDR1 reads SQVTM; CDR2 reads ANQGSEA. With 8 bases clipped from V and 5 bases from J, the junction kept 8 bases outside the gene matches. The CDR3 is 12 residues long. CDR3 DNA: TGCAGCCTCCGACAGGGACGGGAGACCCAGTACTTC. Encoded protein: CSLRQGRETQYF.

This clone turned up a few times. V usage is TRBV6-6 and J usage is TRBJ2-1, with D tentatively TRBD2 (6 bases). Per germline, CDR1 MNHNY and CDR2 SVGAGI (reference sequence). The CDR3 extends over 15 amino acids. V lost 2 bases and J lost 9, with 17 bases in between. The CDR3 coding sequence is TGTGCCAGCAGTTACACGGGACTTTCGCGGGGTGAGCAGTTCTTC. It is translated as CASSYTGLSRGEQFF.

CDR3 sequence reads: CSASPFLGQFF. As DNA, the CDR3 is TGCAGTGCTAGCCCCTTTCTCGGGCAGTTCTTC. The chain links TRBV20-1 to TRBJ2-1; D not resolved. This CDR3 is built from 11 residues. Germline loops: CDR1 DFQATT, CDR2 SNEGSKA (reference sequence). V lost 3 bases and J 12 bases, leaving 12 bases between the germline ends.

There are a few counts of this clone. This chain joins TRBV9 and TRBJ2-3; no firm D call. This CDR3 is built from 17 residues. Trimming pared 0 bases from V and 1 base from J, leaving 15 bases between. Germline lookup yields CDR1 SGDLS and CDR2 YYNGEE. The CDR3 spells CASSVGVVGLGTDTQYF. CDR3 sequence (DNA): TGTGCCAGCAGCGTAGGAGTAGTAGGCCTGGGCACAGATACGCAGTATTTT.

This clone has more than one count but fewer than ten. DNA for the CDR3: TGTGCCAGCAGTTTTGGGACAGTCTATAAAGCTTTCTTT. Its protein product is CASSFGTVYKAFF. The V call is TRBV27, the J call TRBJ1-1; 7 bases map to TRBD1. J lost 9 bases, V lost 3 bases, and 7 bases had no gene match. Germline V gene lookup returns CDR1 MNHEY and CDR2 SMNVEV (reference sequence). The CDR3 is 13 residues long.

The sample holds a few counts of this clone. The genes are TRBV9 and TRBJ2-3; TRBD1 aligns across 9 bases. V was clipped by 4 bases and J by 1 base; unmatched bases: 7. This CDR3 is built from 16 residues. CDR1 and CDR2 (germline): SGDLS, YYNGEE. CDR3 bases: TGTGCCAGCAGCCCTCGACAGGGGGGAGGCACAGATACGCAGTATTTT. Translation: CASSPRQGGGTDTQYF.

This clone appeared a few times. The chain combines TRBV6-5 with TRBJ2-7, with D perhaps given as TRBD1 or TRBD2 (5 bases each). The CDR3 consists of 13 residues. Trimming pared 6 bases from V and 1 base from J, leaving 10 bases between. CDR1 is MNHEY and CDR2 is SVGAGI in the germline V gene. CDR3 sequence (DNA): TGTGCCAGCAGCCGGGGACGGTCCTACGAGCAGTACGTC. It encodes CASSRGRSYEQYV.

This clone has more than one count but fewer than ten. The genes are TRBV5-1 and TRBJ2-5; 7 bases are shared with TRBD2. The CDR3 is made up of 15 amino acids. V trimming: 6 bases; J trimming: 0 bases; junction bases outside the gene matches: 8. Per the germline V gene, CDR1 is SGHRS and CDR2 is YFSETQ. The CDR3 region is CASILGLADQETQYF. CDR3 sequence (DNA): TGCGCCAGCATTCTAGGGCTAGCGGACCAAGAGACCCAGTACTTC.

In nucleotides, the CDR3 is TGTGCCAGCAGCTTAGTAGCGGGGACCGAGCAGTACGTC. Its translation: CASSLVAGTEQYV. The chain recombines TRBV7-9 with TRBJ2-7, with 8 nucleotides matching TRBD2. CDR1 and CDR2 (germline): SEHNR, FQNEAQ (reference sequence). Losses at the gene ends were 1 base for V and 6 bases for J; bases not matched to a gene: 2. The CDR3 has 13 residues.

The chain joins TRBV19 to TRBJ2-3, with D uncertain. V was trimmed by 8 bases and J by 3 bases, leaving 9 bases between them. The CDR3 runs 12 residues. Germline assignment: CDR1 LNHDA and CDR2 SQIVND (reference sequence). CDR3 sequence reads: CASGPGTDTQYF. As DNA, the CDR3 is TGTGCCAGTGGCCCCGGTACAGATACGCAGTATTTT.

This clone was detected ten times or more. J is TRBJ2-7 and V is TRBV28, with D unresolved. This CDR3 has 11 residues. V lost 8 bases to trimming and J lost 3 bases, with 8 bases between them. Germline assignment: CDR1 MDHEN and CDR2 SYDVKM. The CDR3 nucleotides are TGTGCCAGCCGTGGTCTCTACGAGCAGTACGTC. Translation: CASRGLYEQYV.

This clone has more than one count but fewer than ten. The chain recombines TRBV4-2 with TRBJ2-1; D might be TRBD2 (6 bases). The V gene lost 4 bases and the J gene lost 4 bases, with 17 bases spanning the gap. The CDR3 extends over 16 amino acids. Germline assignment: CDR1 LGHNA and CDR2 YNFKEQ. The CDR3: CASSLRGTRFYNEQFF. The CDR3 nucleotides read TGTGCCAGCAGCCTCCGCGGGACCCGCTTTTACAATGAGCAGTTCTTC.

CDR3 nucleotides: TGTGCCAGCGCCTTGGCGGCAGGCACAGATACGCAGTATTTT. The encoded protein is CASALAAGTDTQYF. V is TRBV25-1 and J is TRBJ2-3; D not certain. The CDR3 is made up of 14 amino acids. Trimming left V 8 bases short and J 1 base short, with 13 bases between. CDR1 and CDR2 from the germline V gene are MGHDK and SYGVNS.

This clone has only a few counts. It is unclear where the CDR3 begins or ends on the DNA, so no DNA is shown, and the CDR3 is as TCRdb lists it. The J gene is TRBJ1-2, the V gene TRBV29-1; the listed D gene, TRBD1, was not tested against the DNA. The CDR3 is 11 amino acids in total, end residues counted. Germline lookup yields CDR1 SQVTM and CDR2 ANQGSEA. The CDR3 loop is CSVGIGAVIGF.

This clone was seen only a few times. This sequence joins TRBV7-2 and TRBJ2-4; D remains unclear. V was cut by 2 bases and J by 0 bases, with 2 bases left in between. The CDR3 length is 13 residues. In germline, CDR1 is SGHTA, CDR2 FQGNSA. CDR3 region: CASSLRAKNIQYF. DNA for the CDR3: TGTGCCAGCAGCTTACGAGCCAAAAACATTCAGTACTTC.

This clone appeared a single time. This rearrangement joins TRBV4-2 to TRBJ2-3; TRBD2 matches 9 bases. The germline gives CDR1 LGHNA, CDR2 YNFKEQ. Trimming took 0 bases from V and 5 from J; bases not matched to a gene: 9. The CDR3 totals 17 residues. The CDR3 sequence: CASSQDQGTSWGDTQYF. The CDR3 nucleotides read TGTGCCAGCAGCCAAGACCAAGGGACTAGCTGGGGAGATACGCAGTATTTT.

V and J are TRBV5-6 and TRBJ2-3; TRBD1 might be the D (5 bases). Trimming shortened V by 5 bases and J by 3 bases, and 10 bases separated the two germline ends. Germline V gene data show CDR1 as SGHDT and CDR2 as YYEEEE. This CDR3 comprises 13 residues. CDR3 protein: CASRLQVTDTQYF. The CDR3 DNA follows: TGTGCCAGCAGATTACAGGTTACAGATACGCAGTATTTT.

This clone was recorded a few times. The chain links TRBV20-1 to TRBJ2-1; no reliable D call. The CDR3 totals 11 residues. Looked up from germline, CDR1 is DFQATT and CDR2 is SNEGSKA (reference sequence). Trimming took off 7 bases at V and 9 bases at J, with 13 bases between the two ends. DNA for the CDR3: TGCAGTGGAGCGAGAGGAACTGAGCAGTTCTTC. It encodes CSGARGTEQFF.

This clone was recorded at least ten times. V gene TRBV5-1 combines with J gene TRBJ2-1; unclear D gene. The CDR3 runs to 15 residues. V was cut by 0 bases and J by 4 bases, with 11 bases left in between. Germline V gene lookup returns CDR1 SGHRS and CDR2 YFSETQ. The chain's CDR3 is CASSLVVGSYNEQFF. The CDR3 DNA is TGCGCCAGCAGCTTGGTCGTGGGATCTTACAATGAGCAGTTCTTC.

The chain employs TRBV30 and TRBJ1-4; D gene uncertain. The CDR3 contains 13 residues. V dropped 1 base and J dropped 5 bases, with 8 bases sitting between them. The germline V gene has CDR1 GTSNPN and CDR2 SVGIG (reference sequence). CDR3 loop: CAWSGVGNEKLFF. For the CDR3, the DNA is TGTGCCTGGAGTGGGGTAGGAAATGAAAAACTGTTTTTT.